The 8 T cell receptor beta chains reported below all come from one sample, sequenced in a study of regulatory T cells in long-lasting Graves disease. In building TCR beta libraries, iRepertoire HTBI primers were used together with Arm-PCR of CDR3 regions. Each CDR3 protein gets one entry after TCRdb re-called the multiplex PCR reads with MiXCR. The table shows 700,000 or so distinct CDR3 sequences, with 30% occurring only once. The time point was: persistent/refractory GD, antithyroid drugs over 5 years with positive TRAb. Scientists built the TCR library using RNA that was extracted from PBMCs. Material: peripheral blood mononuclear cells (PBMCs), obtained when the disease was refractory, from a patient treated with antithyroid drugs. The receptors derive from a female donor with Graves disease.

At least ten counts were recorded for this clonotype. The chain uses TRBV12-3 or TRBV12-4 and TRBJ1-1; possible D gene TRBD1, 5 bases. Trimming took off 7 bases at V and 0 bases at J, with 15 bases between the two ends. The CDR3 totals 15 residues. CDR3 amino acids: CASKWGGDVNTEAFF. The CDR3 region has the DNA TGTGCCAGCAAATGGGGGGGGGATGTGAACACTGAAGCTTTCTTT.

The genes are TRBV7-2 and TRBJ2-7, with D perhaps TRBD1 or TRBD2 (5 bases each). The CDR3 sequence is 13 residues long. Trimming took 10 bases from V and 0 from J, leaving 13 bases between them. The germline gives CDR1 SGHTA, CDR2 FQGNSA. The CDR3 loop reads CATPPGPSYEQYF. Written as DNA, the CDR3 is TGTGCCACCCCTCCGGGACCCTCCTACGAGCAGTACTTC.

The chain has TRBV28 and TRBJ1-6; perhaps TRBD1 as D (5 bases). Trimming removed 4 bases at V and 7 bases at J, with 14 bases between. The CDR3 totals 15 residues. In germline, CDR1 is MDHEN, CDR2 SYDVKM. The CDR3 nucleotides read TGTGCCAGCAGTTCCCCCGGGGGGAGCAATTCACCCCTCCACTTT. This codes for CASSSPGGSNSPLHF.

CDR3 protein: CASSVRAGAMNTEAFF. The CDR3 DNA follows: TGTGCCAGCAGCGTAAGGGCGGGGGCTATGAACACTGAAGCTTTCTTT. The chain uses TRBV7-3 and TRBJ1-1; maybe TRBD1 (6 bases). The CDR3 extends over 16 amino acids. Trimming took 5 bases from V and 0 from J, leaving 16 bases between them. Germline-derived CDR1 and CDR2 are SGHTA and FQGTGA.

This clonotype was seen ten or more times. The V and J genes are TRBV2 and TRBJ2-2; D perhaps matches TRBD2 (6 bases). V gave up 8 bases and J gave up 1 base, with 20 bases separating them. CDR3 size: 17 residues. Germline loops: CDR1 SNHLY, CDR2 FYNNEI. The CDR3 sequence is CASGGDVRSGNTGELFF. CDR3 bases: TGTGCCAGCGGAGGAGATGTACGTAGCGGGAACACCGGGGAGCTGTTTTTT.

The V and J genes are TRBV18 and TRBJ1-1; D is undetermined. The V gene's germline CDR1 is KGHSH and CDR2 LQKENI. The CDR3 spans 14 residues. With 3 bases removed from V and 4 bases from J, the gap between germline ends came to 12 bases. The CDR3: CASSPPSGRTEAFF. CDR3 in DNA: TGTGCCAGCTCACCCCCGTCGGGCCGCACTGAAGCTTTCTTT.

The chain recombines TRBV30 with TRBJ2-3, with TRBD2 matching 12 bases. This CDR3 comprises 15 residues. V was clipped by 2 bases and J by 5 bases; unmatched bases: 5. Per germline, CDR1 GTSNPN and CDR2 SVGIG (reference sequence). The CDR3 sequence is CAWSPSGRAGDTQYF. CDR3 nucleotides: TGTGCCTGGAGTCCTAGCGGGAGGGCGGGAGATACGCAGTATTTT.

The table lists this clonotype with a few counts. Here the CDR3 reads CASKHTEAFF. CDR3 DNA: TGTGCCAGCAAGCACACTGAAGCTTTCTTT. The chain couples TRBV2 to TRBJ1-1; D is unclear. This CDR3 is 10 amino acids long. The germline V gene encodes CDR1 SNHLY and CDR2 FYNNEI. Between the trimmed V and J ends, which lost 7 bases and 3 bases, there was a span of 3 bases.